This entry features one T cell receptor beta chain sequence. What it binds is not known. Germline is not matched at one junction end, which may reflect a read error. As it was prepared, the TCRbeta library received unique molecular identifiers. Via MiXCR, TCRdb re-called the PCR reads, giving one row per CDR3 protein. The sample yields a few hundred thousand distinct CDR3 sequences, under 30% seen once. This specimen belongs to a study of T-cell reconstitution after alpha-beta-depleted transplantation in children. Study-wide points: Most T-cell counts and diversity one year after the transplant came from T cells that were newly produced. Several hundred expanded graft clones reportedly gave rise to the alpha-beta T cells present about two months after transplant.

The material sequenced was PBMCs, mostly from graft donor cells, taken 360 days after TCRalphabeta/CD19-depleted stem cell transplant. The clonotype was recovered from a female patient aged 2 to 10 who had a stem cell transplant for congenital amegakaryocytic thrombocytopenia, so the T cells may come from the graft donor.

The CDR3 nucleotides read TGTGCCGGCAGTCCGAGACAGGGCAATGAGCAGTTCTTC. This translates into CAGSPRQGNEQFF. The rearrangement links TRBV12-3 or TRBV12-4 to TRBJ2-1; 7 positions agree with TRBD1. This CDR3 spans 13 amino acids.